This TCR beta chain was found in a study of technical replicates of blood from a handful of donors. This CDR3 contains 13 residues. V lost 0 bases and J lost 2, with 5 bases in between. Germline values: CDR1 SGHNT, CDR2 YYREEE (reference sequence). The method was immunoSEQ multiplex PCR; TCRdb's version includes in-frame clones alone and lacks a portion of them. The sample has some 50,000 clones, 94% seen once. This chain uses TRBV5-4 with TRBJ1-1; D is undetermined. The sample comprised T cells isolated from PBMCs. This TCR was recovered from a human donor in good health. Here the CDR3 reads CASSLGANTEAFF. Here the CDR3 DNA reads TGTGCCAGCAGCTTGGGGGCTAACACTGAAGCTTTCTTT.